This is a list of T cell receptor beta chains from one sample in a study of cytomegalovirus exposure and HLA in healthy donors. The assay was immunoSEQ multiplex PCR, and TCRdb's table has in-frame clones only and misses some. The sample has about 140,000 clones, 70% to 85% seen once. The specimen sequenced was PBMCs. The receptors stem from a woman aged 35 to 49 in good health and CMV-seronegative. The CDR3 runs from the conserved cysteine through the conserved F or W. Each record gives: CDR3 protein, CDR3 DNA, D gene, clone size, J gene, V gene. A D gene is named only where the DNA matches it firmly. Clone size is given for some rows only: seen once, a few or many times, or a class if the clone is expanded.

CDR3: CASSLVRSGSLRDPQYF
DNA: TGTGCCAGCAGCTTAGTTCGTAGCGGGAGTCTGCGAGACCCGCAGTATTTT
D: TRBD2
size: NA
J: TRBJ2-3
V: TRBV11-2

CDR3: CSASLETQYF
DNA: TGCAGTGCTAGCTTGGAGACCCAGTACTTC
D: NA
size: NA
J: TRBJ2-5
V: TRBV20-1

CDR3: CASSFRVQETQYF
DNA: TGTGCCAGCAGCTTTCGGGTCCAAGAGACCCAGTACTTC
D: NA
size: NA
J: TRBJ2-5
V: TRBV7-2

CDR3: CASSLGGYQPQHF
DNA: TGTGCCAGCAGCTTAGGAGGGTATCAGCCCCAGCATTTT
D: NA
size: NA
J: TRBJ1-5
V: TRBV7-9

CDR3: CASSSVAGLRTDTQYF
DNA: TGTGCCAGCAGTTCGGTAGCGGGACTCCGCACAGATACGCAGTATTTT
D: TRBD2
size: NA
J: TRBJ2-3
V: TRBV28

CDR3: CASKTDRITGELFF
DNA: TGTGCCAGCAAAACGGACAGGATCACCGGGGAGCTGTTTTTT
D: TRBD1
size: NA
J: TRBJ2-2
V: TRBV5-6

CDR3: CASSLGGKIDGYTF
DNA: TGTGCCAGCAGCTTGGGGGGGAAAATCGATGGCTACACCTTC
D: NA
size: NA
J: TRBJ1-2
V: TRBV7-9

CDR3: CASSQDQGLRIEQYF
DNA: TGCGCCAGCAGCCAAGATCAGGGACTAAGAATCGAGCAGTACTTC
D: TRBD2
size: NA
J: TRBJ2-7
V: TRBV4-3

CDR3: CASSLGGPGHTEAFF
DNA: TGTGCCAGCAGTTTAGGAGGGCCCGGACACACTGAAGCTTTCTTT
D: NA
size: once
J: TRBJ1-1
V: TRBV27

CDR3: CASSQYTEAFF
DNA: TGTGCCAGCAGCCAATACACTGAAGCTTTCTTT
D: NA
size: NA
J: TRBJ1-1
V: TRBV7-9

CDR3: CASSLWRDYNEQFF
DNA: TGTGCCAGCAGTTTATGGCGGGACTACAATGAGCAGTTCTTC
D: NA
size: NA
J: TRBJ2-1
V: TRBV28

CDR3: CASSRGLQETQYF
DNA: TGCGCCAGCAGCCGTGGGCTCCAAGAGACCCAGTACTTC
D: NA
size: NA
J: TRBJ2-5
V: TRBV10-1

CDR3: CASSLRQGGTEAFF
DNA: TGTGCCAGCAGTTTAAGACAGGGCGGCACTGAAGCTTTCTTT
D: TRBD1
size: NA
J: TRBJ1-1
V: TRBV27

CDR3: CASSSTSGYNSYEQYF
DNA: TGCGCCAGCAGCTCCACTAGCGGCTATAACTCCTACGAGCAGTACTTC
D: TRBD2
size: NA
J: TRBJ2-7
V: TRBV5-1

CDR3: CASSLGLLGYTF
DNA: TGTGCCAGCAGCTTGGGGCTGTTAGGCTACACCTTC
D: NA
size: few
J: TRBJ1-2
V: TRBV5-8

CDR3: CAWISLPAGRSYNEQFF
DNA: TGTGCCTGGATCTCCCTCCCTGCGGGGAGATCCTACAATGAGCAGTTCTTC
D: NA
size: NA
J: TRBJ2-1
V: TRBV30

CDR3: CASRFAGTQETQYF
DNA: TGTGCCAGTAGATTTGCGGGAACCCAAGAGACCCAGTACTTC
D: NA
size: NA
J: TRBJ2-5
V: TRBV19

CDR3: CASSTGTGYEQYF
DNA: TGTGCCAGCAGCACGGGGACAGGCTACGAGCAGTACTTC
D: TRBD1
size: NA
J: TRBJ2-7
V: TRBV7-6

CDR3: CASTRRLAGAPDRYEQYF
DNA: TGTGCCAGCACCCGTAGACTAGCGGGAGCCCCTGACAGGTACGAGCAGTACTTC
D: NA
size: NA
J: TRBJ2-7
V: TRBV21-1

CDR3: CASSFGRYGYTF
DNA: TGTGCCAGCAGTTTTGGCAGATATGGCTACACCTTC
D: NA
size: NA
J: TRBJ1-2
V: TRBV28